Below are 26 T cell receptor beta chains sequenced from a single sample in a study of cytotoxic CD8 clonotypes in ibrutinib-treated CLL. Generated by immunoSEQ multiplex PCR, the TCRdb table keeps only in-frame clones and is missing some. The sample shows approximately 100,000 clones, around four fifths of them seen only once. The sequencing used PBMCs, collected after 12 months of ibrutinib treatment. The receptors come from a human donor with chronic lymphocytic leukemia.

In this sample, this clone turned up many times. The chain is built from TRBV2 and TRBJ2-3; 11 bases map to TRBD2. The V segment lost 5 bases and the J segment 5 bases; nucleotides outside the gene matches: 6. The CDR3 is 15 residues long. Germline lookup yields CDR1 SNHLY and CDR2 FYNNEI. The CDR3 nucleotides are TGTGCCAGCAGTCCAACTAGCGGGGGAGGAGATACGCAGTATTTT. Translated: CASSPTSGGGDTQYF.

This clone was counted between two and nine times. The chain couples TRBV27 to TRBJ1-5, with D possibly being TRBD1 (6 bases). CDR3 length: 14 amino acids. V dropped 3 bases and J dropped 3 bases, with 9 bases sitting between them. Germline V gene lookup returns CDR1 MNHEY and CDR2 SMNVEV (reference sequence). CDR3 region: CASSFGGFNQPQHF. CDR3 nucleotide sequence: TGTGCCAGCAGTTTCGGGGGCTTCAATCAGCCCCAGCATTTT.

The CDR3, as DNA: TGTGCCAGCAGTGAAAGAGTTAGCGGGGGTAGTCATGAGCAGTTCTTC. Translating it yields CASSERVSGGSHEQFF. The chain is built from TRBV6-1 and TRBJ2-1, with 9 nucleotides matching TRBD2. This CDR3 spans 16 amino acids. Unmatched junction bases numbered 10, after V lost 2 bases and J lost 8 bases. Germline V gene data show CDR1 as MNHNS and CDR2 as SASEGT.

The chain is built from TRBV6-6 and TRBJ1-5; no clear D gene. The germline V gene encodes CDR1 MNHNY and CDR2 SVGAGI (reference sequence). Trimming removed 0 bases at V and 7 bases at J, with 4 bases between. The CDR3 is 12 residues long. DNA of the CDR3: TGTGCCAGCAGTTACTCTCTCCAGCCCCAGCATTTT. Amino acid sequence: CASSYSLQPQHF.

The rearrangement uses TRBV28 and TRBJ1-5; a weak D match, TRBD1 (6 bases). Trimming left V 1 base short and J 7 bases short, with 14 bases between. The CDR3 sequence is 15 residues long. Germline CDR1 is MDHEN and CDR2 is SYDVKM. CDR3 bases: TGTGCCAGCAGTTTATCGGGGGCGTTGCGGCAGCCCCAGCATTTT. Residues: CASSLSGALRQPQHF.

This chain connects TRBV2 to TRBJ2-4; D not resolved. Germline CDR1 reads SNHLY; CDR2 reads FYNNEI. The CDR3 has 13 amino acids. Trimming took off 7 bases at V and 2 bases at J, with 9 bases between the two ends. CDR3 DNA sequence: TGTGCCAGCAACCCAGAGACCAAAAACATTCAGTACTTC. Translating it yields CASNPETKNIQYF.

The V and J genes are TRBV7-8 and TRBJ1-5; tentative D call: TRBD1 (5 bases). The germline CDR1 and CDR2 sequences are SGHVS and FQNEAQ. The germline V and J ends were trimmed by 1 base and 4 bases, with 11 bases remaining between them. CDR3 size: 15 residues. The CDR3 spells CASSLGPGHNQPQHF. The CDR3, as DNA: TGTGCCAGCAGCTTAGGACCAGGACATAATCAGCCCCAGCATTTT.

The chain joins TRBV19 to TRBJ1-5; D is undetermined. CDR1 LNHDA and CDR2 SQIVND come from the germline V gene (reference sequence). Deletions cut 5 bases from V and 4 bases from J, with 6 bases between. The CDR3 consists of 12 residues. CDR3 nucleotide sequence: TGTGCCAGTAGTTCTTTGAATCAGCCCCAGCATTTT. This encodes CASSSLNQPQHF. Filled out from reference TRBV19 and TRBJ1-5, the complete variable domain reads DGGITQSPKYLFRKEGQNVTLSCEQNLNHDAMYWYRQDPGQGLRLIYYSQIVNDFQKGDIAEGYSVSREKKESFPLTVTSAQKNPTAFYLCASSSLNQPQHFGDGTRLSIL.

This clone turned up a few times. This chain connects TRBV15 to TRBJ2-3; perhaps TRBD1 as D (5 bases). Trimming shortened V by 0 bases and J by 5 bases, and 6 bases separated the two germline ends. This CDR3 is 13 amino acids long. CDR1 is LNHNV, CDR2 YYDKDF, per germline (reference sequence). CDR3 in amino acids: CATSRDQGDTQYF. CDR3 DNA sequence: TGTGCCACCAGCAGAGATCAGGGAGATACGCAGTATTTT.

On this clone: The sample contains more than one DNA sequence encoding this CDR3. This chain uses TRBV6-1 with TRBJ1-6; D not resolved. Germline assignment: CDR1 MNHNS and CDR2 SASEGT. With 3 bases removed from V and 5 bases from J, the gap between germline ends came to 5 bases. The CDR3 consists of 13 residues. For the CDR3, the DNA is TGTGCCAGCAGTGAGGTTAATAATTCACCCCTCCACTTT. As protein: CASSEVNNSPLHF.

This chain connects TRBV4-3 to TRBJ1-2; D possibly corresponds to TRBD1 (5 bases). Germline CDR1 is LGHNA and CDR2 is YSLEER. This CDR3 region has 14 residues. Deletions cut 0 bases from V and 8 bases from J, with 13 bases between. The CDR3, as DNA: TGCGCCAGCAGCCAAGATCGAGGAAGGGGAGGCTACACCTTC. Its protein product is CASSQDRGRGGYTF.

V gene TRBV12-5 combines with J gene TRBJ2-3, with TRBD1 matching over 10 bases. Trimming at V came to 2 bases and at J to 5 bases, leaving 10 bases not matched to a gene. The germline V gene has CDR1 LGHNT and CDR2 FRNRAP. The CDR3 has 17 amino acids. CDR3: CASGLPYPGQGIDTQYF. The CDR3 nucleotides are TGTGCTAGTGGTTTGCCATATCCGGGACAGGGGATAGATACGCAGTATTTT.

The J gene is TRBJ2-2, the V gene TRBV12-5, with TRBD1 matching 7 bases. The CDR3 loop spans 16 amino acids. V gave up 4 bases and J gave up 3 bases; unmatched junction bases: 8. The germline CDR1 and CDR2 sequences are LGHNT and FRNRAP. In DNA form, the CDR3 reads TGTGCTAGTGGTTACCGACAGGGTATGGACACCGGGGAGCTGTTTTTT. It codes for CASGYRQGMDTGELFF. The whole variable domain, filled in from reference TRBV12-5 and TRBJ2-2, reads DARVTQTPRHKVTEMGQEVTMRCQPILGHNTVFWYRQTMMQGLELLAYFRNRAPLDDSGMPKDRFSAEMPDATLATLKIQPSEPRDSAVYFCASGYRQGMDTGELFFGEGSRLTVL.

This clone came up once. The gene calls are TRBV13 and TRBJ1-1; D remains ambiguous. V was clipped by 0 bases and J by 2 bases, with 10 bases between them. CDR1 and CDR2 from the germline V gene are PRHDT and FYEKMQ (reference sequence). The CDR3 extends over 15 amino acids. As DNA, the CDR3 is TGTGCCAGCAGCTTAGGAAGTAGACAAAACACTGAAGCTTTCTTT. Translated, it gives CASSLGSRQNTEAFF.

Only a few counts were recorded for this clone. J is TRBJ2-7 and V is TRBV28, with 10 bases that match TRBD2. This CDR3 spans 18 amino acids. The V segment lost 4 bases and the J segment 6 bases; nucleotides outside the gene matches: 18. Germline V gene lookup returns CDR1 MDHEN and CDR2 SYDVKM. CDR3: CASSSVSGGAFIPAEQYF. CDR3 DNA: TGTGCCAGCAGTTCGGTCAGCGGGGGGGCATTTATTCCTGCCGAGCAGTACTTC. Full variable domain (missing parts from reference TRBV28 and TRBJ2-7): DVKVTQSSRYLVKRTGEKVFLECVQDMDHENMFWYRQDPGLGLRLIYFSYDVKMKEKGDIPEGYSVSREKKERFSLILESASTNQTSMYLCASSSVSGGAFIPAEQYFGPGTRLTVT.

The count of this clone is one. In DNA, the CDR3 is TGTGCCAGCAGTTTATTTTCAGATCTGAACACTGAAGCTTTCTTT. Translation gives CASSLFSDLNTEAFF. The rearrangement links TRBV28 to TRBJ1-1; D is unclear. The CDR3 has 15 amino acids. Germline values: CDR1 MDHEN, CDR2 SYDVKM. With 1 base removed from V and 0 bases from J, the gap between germline ends came to 9 bases.

CDR3 in amino acids: CASSQDYLNEQFF. The CDR3 DNA sequence: TGCGCCAGCAGCCAAGATTATCTCAATGAGCAGTTCTTC. The chain carries TRBV4-3 and TRBJ2-1; D remains unclear. The CDR3 is 13 amino acids. The germline V gene encodes CDR1 LGHNA and CDR2 YSLEER. V was pared by 0 bases and J by 6 bases, with 6 bases between.

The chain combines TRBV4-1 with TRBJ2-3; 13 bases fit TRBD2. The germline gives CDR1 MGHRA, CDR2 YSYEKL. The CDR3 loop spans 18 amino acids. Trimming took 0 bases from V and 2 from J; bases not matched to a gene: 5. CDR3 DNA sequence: TGCGCCAGCAGCCAAGAATCACTAGCGGGGGGGGCCACAGATACGCAGTATTTT. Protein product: CASSQESLAGGATDTQYF.

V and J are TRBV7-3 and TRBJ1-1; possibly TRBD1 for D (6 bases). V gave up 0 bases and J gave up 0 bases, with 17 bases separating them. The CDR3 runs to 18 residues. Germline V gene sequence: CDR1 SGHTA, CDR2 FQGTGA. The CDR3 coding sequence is TGTGCCAGCAGCTTAACGGGGGGCGTTGAAGCCTTGAACACTGAAGCTTTCTTT. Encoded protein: CASSLTGGVEALNTEAFF.

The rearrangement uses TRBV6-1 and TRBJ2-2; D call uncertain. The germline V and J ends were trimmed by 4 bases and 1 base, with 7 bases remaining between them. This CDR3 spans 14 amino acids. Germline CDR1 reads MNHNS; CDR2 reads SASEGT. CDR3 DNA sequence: TGTGCCAGCAGTGGTCGGGTGAACACCGGGGAGCTGTTTTTT. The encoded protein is CASSGRVNTGELFF.

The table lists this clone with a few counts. Here the CDR3 reads CASSPTEAYLPQDTQYF. CDR3 bases: TGCGCCAGCAGCCCAACCGAGGCCTACCTCCCCCAGGACACGCAGTATTTT. The V and J genes are TRBV4-1 and TRBJ2-3; D remains ambiguous. The CDR3 consists of 17 residues. Trimming took 4 bases from V and 9 from J, leaving 26 bases between them. CDR1 and CDR2 from the germline V gene are MGHRA and YSYEKL.

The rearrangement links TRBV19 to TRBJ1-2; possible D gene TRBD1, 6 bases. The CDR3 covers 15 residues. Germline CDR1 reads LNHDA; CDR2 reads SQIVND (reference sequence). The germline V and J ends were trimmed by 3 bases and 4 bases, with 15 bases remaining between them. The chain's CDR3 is CASSIPGQPIYGYTF. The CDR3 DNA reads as TGTGCCAGTAGTATTCCTGGACAGCCGATCTATGGCTACACCTTC.

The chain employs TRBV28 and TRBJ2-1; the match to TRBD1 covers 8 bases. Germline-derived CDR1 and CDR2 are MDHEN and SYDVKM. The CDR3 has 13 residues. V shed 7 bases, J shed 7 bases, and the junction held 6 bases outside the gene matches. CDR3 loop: CASTTGGRNEQFF. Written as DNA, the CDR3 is TGTGCCAGCACCACAGGGGGGAGGAATGAGCAGTTCTTC. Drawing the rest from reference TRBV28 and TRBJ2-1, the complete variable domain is DVKVTQSSRYLVKRTGEKVFLECVQDMDHENMFWYRQDPGLGLRLIYFSYDVKMKEKGDIPEGYSVSREKKERFSLILESASTNQTSMYLCASTTGGRNEQFFGPGTRLTVL.

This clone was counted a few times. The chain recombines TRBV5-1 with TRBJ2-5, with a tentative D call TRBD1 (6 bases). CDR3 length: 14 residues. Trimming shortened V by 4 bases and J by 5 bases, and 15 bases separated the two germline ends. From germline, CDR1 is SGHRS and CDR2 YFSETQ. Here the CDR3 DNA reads TGCGCCAGCAGCAGGCAGGGGCTAGGGGAGACCCAGTACTTC. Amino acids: CASSRQGLGETQYF.

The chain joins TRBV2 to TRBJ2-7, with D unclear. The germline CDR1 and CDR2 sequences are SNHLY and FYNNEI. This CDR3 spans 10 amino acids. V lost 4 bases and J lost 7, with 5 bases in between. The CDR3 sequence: CASSVVEQYF. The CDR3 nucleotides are TGTGCCAGCAGTGTGGTAGAGCAGTACTTC.

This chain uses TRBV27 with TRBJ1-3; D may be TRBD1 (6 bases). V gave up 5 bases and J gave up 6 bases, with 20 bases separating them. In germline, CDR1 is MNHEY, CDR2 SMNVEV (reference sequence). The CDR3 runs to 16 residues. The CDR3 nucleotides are TGTGCCAGCAGTCCCACAGGGTATTCGACTGAAAACACCATATATTTT. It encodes CASSPTGYSTENTIYF.